This TCR beta chain is drawn from a study of tissue T cells after allogeneic stem cell transplantation. The assay was immunoSEQ multiplex PCR, and TCRdb's table has in-frame clones only and misses some. The table has fewer than 900 clones, about 70% seen once; the top ten hold 25% to 35%. The sample here was bone marrow, taken at autopsy. The origin of this receptor is a female patient between 18 and 50 years old with steroid-refractory graft-versus-host disease after an allogeneic stem cell transplant. The graft donor may have given rise to some T cells.

The DNA for the CDR3 is TGCGCCAGCAGCTTGTTTGGGACAGGGCTTTACACAGATACGCAGTATTTT. It encodes CASSLFGTGLYTDTQYF. This chain uses TRBV5-1 with TRBJ2-3; 9 nucleotides line up with TRBD1. The V gene end was trimmed by 1 base and the J gene end by 2 bases; junction bases not matched to a gene: 8. The CDR3 has 17 amino acids. Germline V gives CDR1 SGHRS, CDR2 YFSETQ.